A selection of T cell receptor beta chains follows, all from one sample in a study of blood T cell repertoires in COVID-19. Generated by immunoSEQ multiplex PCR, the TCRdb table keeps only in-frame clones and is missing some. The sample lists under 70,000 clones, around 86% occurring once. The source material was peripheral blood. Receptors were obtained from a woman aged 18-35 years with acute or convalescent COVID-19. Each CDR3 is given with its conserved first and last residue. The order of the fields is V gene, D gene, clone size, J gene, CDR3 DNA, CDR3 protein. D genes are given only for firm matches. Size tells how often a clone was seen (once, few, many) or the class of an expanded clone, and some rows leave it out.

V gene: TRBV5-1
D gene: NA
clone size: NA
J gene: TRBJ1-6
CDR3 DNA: TGCGCCAGCAGGAGTGAGACAGGCATTAATTCACCCCTCCACTTT
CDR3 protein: CASRSETGINSPLHF

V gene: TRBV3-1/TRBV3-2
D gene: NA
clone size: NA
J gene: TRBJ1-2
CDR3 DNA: TGTGCCAGCAGCCAAGGCGCGGCATCGAGGGCACATGGCTACACCTTC
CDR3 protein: CASSQGAASRAHGYTF

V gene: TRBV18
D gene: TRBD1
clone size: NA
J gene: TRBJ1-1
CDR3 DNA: TGTGCCAGCTCACCCCGACAGGGGACGAACACTGAAGCTTTCTTT
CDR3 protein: CASSPRQGTNTEAFF

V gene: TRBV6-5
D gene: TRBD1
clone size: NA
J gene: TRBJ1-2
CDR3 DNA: TGTGCCAGCAGCCTAGGGGGCGCTGGCGGCTACACCTTC
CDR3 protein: CASSLGGAGGYTF

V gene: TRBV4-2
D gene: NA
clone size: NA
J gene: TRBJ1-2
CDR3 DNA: TGTGCCAGCAGCCATGGGCTAGGGGTATCGTATGGCTACACCTTC
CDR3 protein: CASSHGLGVSYGYTF

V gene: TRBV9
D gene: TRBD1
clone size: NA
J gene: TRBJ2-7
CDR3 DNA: TGTGCCAGCAGCACCGGACAGGGTCCCTACGAGCAGTACTTC
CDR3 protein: CASSTGQGPYEQYF

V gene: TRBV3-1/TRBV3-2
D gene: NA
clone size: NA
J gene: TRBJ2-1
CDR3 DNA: TGTGCCAGCAGCCAAGTTCCAGGGACTTACAATGAGCAGTTCTTC
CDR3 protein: CASSQVPGTYNEQFF

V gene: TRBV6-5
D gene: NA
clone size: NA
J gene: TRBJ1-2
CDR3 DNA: TGTGCCACCCCACGAGGGAGTAACTATGGCTACACCTTC
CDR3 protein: CATPRGSNYGYTF

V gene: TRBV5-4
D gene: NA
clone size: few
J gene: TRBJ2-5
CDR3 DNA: TGTGCCAGCAGCTTAACAGGTCTTCAAGAGACCCAGTACTTC
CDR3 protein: CASSLTGLQETQYF

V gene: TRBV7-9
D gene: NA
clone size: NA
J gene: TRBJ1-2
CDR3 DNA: TGTGCCAGCAGCTTAAGTACGGCAGGCCACCTCCATAACTATGGCTACACCTTC
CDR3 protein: CASSLSTAGHLHNYGYTF

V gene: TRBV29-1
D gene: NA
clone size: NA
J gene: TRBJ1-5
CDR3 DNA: TGCAGCGTTGCGCGGGCCCTGGGTCAGCCCCAGCATTTT
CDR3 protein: CSVARALGQPQHF

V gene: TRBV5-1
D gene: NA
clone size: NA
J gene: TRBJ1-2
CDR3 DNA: TGCGCCAGCAGCCCCAGTCAGGGATCCTATGGCTACACCTTC
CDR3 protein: CASSPSQGSYGYTF

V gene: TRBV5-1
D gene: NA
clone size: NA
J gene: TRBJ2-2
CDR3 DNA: TGCGCCAGCAGCTTGGCCCGTGCGGCGAACACCGGGGAGCTGTTTTTT
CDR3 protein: CASSLARAANTGELFF

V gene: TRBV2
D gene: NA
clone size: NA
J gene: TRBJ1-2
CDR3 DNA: TGTGCCAGCAGTAGCCGCGCAGGGGAAAACTATGGCTACACCTTC
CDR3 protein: CASSSRAGENYGYTF

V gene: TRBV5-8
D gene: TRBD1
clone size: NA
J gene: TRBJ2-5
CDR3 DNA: TGTGCCAGCAGCTTGGGGAGACAGGGTCCAGAGACCCAGTACTTC
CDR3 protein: CASSLGRQGPETQYF

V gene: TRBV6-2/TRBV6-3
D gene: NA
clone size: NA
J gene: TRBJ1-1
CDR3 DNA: TGTGCCAGCAGTTACTCCCACAGGGAGATTCGTCACACTGAAGCTTTCTTT
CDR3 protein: CASSYSHREIRHTEAFF

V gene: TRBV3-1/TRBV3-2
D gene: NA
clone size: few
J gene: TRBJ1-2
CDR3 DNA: TGTGCCAGCAGCTCTACAGGGCATGGCTACACCTTC
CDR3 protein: CASSSTGHGYTF

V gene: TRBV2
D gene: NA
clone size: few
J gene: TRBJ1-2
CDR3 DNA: TGTGCCAGCAGCACCGGCACAGAATCTGGCTACACCTTC
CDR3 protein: CASSTGTESGYTF

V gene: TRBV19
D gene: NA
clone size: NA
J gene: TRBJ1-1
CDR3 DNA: TGTGCCAGTAGTCCTTCAGTGTCAGCGAAGGCTGAAGCTTTCTTT
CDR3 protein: CASSPSVSAKAEAFF

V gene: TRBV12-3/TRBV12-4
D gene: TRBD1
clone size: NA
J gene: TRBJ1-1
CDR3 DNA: TGTGCCAGCACCACAGGGGGGGGGACTGAAGCTTTCTTT
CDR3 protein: CASTTGGGTEAFF

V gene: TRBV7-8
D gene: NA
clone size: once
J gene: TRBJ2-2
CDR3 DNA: TGTGCCAGCAGCCCTAGCCGGGACACTGACCTTGGTACCGGGGAGCTGTTTTTT
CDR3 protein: CASSPSRDTDLGTGELFF

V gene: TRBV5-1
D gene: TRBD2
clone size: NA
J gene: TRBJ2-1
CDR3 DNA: TGCGCCAGCAGCATCGCGGGAGGGCGGGGCAATGAGCAGTTCTTC
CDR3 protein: CASSIAGGRGNEQFF

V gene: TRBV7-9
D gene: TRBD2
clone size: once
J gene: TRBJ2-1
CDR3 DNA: TGTGCCAGCAGCTTCCGGACTAGCGGGTACAATGAGCAGTTCTTC
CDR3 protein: CASSFRTSGYNEQFF

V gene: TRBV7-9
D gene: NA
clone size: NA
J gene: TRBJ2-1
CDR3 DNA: TGTGCCAGCAGCTTAGGTATGAATGAGCAGTTCTTC
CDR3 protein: CASSLGMNEQFF

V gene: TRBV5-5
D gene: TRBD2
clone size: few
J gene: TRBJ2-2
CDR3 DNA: TGTGCCAGCATAAGACTAGCGGAGAACACCGGGGAGCTGTTTTTT
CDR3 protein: CASIRLAENTGELFF

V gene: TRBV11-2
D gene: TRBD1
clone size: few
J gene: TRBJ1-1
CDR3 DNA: TGTGCCAGCAGCTTAGGATGGGACAGATCGAACACTGAAGCTTTCTTT
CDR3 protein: CASSLGWDRSNTEAFF

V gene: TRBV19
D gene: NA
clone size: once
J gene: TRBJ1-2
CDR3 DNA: TGTGCCAGTAGTGGGAGTATTCCTAACTATGGCTACACCTTC
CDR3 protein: CASSGSIPNYGYTF

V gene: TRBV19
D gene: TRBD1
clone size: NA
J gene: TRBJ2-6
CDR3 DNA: TGTGCCAGTAGTACCTACAGGGGGCGTTTAACTGGGGCCAACGTCCTGACTTTC
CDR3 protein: CASSTYRGRLTGANVLTF